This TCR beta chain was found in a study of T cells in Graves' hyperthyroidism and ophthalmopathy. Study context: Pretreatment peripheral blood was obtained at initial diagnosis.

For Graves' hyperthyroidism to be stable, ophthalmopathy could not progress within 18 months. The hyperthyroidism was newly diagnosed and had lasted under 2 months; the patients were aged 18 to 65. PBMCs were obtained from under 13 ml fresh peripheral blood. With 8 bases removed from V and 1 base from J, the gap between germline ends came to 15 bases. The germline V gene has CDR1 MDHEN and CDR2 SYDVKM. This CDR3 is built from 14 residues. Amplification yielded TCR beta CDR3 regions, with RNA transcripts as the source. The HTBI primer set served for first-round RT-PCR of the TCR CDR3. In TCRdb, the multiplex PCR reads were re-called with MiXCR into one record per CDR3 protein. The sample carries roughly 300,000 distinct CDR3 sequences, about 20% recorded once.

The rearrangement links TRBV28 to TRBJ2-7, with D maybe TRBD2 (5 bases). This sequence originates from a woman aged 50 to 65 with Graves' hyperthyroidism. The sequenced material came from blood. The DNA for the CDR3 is TGTGCCAGCTCCTCACACGGGGATTCCTACGAGCAGTACTTC. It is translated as CASSSHGDSYEQYF.